These T cell receptor beta chains were read from a single sample in a study of technical replicates of blood from several donors. Sequencing used immunoSEQ multiplex PCR; TCRdb keeps in-frame clones, though not all of them. Of about 74,000 clones in the sample, 95% were seen once. The specimen was T cells isolated from PBMCs. These receptor sequences come from a human donor in good health. Each CDR3 is given with its conserved first and last residue. The order of the fields is V gene, D gene, clone size, J gene, CDR3 protein, CDR3 DNA. D genes are given only for firm matches. Where a row states a size, it is once, few, many or the class of an expanded clone; other rows omit it.

>TRBV10-2|NA|NA|TRBJ1-2
CASSESTGSGGYTF
TGCGCCAGCAGTGAGTCGACGGGGAGCGGGGGCTACACCTTC
>TRBV5-8|NA|NA|TRBJ2-1
CASSYTGVAYNEQFF
TGTGCCAGCAGCTATACGGGAGTAGCCTACAATGAGCAGTTCTTC
>TRBV19|NA|once|TRBJ1-5
CASSLAYSNQPQHF
TGTGCCAGTAGTCTAGCGTATAGCAATCAGCCCCAGCATTTT
>TRBV29-1|TRBD2|NA|TRBJ2-5
CSVVGLAGDKETQYF
TGCAGCGTTGTGGGACTAGCGGGAGACAAAGAGACCCAGTACTTC
>TRBV7-6|NA|once|TRBJ1-1
CASTRILLLNTEAFF
TGTGCCAGCACCCGCATTCTACTGTTGAACACTGAAGCTTTCTTT
>TRBV28|NA|NA|TRBJ2-1
CASSFPLTLGHSVHEQFF
TGTGCCAGCAGTTTTCCCCTCACTTTGGGCCATAGCGTCCATGAGCAGTTCTTC
>TRBV12-5|TRBD2|once|TRBJ2-1
CASGSGLAGPGEQFF
TGTGCTAGTGGTTCGGGACTAGCGGGCCCCGGTGAGCAGTTCTTC
>TRBV28|TRBD2|NA|TRBJ2-1
CASISSSGSLAYEQFF
TGTGCCAGCATATCGTCGAGCGGGAGTTTGGCTTATGAGCAGTTCTTC
>TRBV7-2|TRBD2|NA|TRBJ2-3
CASSSGIGGGPSTDTQYF
TGTGCCAGCAGCTCTGGAATAGGCGGGGGGCCCAGCACAGATACGCAGTATTTT
>TRBV5-4|NA|NA|TRBJ1-6
CASSLERGYNSPLHF
TGTGCCAGCAGCTTGGAAAGGGGATATAATTCACCCCTCCACTTT
>TRBV6-5|TRBD1|once|TRBJ1-2
CASSYVTGGAFYGYTF
TGTGCCAGCAGTTACGTCACAGGGGGCGCGTTCTATGGCTACACCTTC
>TRBV5-5|TRBD1|NA|TRBJ1-2
CASSLGRTGRLYGYTF
TGTGCCAGCAGCTTGGGGAGGACAGGGCGCCTCTATGGCTACACCTTC
>TRBV2|NA|NA|TRBJ2-1
CASLRRGGPDEQFF
TGTGCCAGTCTTAGGAGGGGGGGCCCGGATGAGCAGTTCTTC
>TRBV5-1|TRBD1|NA|TRBJ2-3
CASSLGTTGTSDTQYF
TGCGCCAGCAGCTTGGGGACGACAGGGACGTCAGATACGCAGTATTTT
>TRBV10-1|NA|NA|TRBJ1-1
CASSDYRDEAFF
TGCGCCAGCAGTGATTATAGAGATGAAGCTTTCTTT
>TRBV2|NA|NA|TRBJ2-7
CASSELASSYEQYF
TGTGCCAGCAGTGAGCTAGCGAGCTCCTACGAGCAGTACTTC
>TRBV4-1|TRBD2|once|TRBJ2-7
CASSQGSGGNYEQYF
TGCGCCAGCAGCCAGGGGTCGGGGGGTAACTACGAGCAGTACTTC
>TRBV7-6|TRBD1|few|TRBJ1-1
CASSHPDRSYEAFF
TGTGCCAGCAGCCACCCGGACAGGTCGTACGAAGCTTTCTTT
>TRBV28|NA|NA|TRBJ2-7
CASSRLGVPTYEQYF
TGTGCCAGCAGCAGACTAGGGGTCCCTACCTACGAGCAGTACTTC
>TRBV9|NA|once|TRBJ1-2
CASSVQGNYGYTF
TGTGCCAGCAGCGTTCAGGGTAACTATGGCTACACCTTC
>TRBV28|NA|NA|TRBJ2-7
CATEAAVTNYEQYF
TGTGCCACTGAGGCAGCGGTCACAAACTACGAGCAGTACTTC
>TRBV5-1|TRBD1|NA|TRBJ2-1
CASSLTGGAYNEQFF
TGCGCCAGCAGCCTAACAGGGGGCGCCTACAATGAGCAGTTCTTC
>TRBV6-6|TRBD2|NA|TRBJ2-1
CASSYKAGDFYNEQFF
TGTGCCAGCAGTTACAAAGCGGGGGATTTCTACAATGAGCAGTTCTTC
>TRBV2|TRBD2|NA|TRBJ2-5
CATLAGGPRETQYF
TGTGCCACCTTAGCGGGGGGGCCGAGAGAGACCCAGTACTTC
>TRBV5-1|NA|NA|TRBJ2-1
CASNFPPDSEQFF
TGCGCCAGCAATTTTCCACCTGACTCTGAGCAGTTCTTC
>TRBV2|TRBD2|NA|TRBJ2-3
CASLGTSGRTGTDTQYF
TGTGCCAGCCTGGGGACTAGCGGGAGGACGGGCACAGATACGCAGTATTTT
>TRBV4-1|NA|NA|TRBJ2-5
CASSQGFLVVDPGAETQYF
TGCGCCAGCAGCCAAGGTTTTTTAGTGGTGGACCCTGGGGCGGAGACCCAGTACTTC
>TRBV5-6|TRBD1|NA|TRBJ1-2
CASSFFYRDRGQVDYGYTF
TGTGCCAGCAGCTTTTTCTACCGGGACAGGGGCCAGGTGGACTATGGCTACACCTTC
>TRBV4-1|TRBD1|NA|TRBJ2-1
CASSDGQGMSYNEQFF
TGCGCCAGCAGCGATGGACAGGGGATGTCCTACAATGAGCAGTTCTTC
>TRBV20-1|NA|NA|TRBJ2-1
CSALRNNEQFF
TGCAGTGCATTGAGGAACAATGAGCAGTTCTTC
>TRBV4-2|NA|NA|TRBJ1-4
CASSPSPGANNEKLFF
TGTGCCAGCAGCCCGTCACCAGGGGCCAATAATGAAAAACTGTTTTTT
>TRBV6-5|TRBD1|NA|TRBJ1-1
CASSPQGVYTEAFF
TGTGCCAGCAGCCCACAGGGGGTTTACACTGAAGCTTTCTTT
>TRBV6-6|TRBD1|NA|TRBJ2-7
CASSYSAGGPYEQYF
TGTGCCAGCAGTTACTCGGCAGGGGGCCCCTACGAGCAGTACTTC